The next 27 T cell receptor beta chains were all read from a single sample in a study of spatial heterogeneity in lung cancer. This sample's time point: sample taken at primary tumor resection. Findings and caveats of the study: Tumoral mutation counts were tracked by counts of expanded intratumoral alpha and beta TCRs.

In TCRdb, the 5' RACE reads were re-called with MiXCR into one record per CDR3 protein. Here the sample spans thousands of distinct CDR3 sequences, roughly 5% being singletons. Antigens of these TCRs are unknown. The sequencing used lung tumor tissue, collected at surgery. The receptors shown here come from a female donor with early-stage non-small cell lung cancer.

This clonotype was seen repeatedly, ten times or more. This chain joins TRBV7-2 and TRBJ2-1, with TRBD1 identical over 10 bases. V lost 7 bases to trimming and J lost 4 bases; unmatched junction nucleotides: 4. In germline, CDR1 is SGHTA, CDR2 FQGNSA. The CDR3 spans 14 residues. CDR3 DNA: TGTGCCAGCACTCGGACAGGGGGTTACAATGAGCAGTTCTTC. This translates into CASTRTGGYNEQFF.

This clonotype was detected only a few times. The chain combines TRBV5-1 with TRBJ2-5; tentatively, D is TRBD2 (5 bases). V gave up 0 bases and J gave up 1 base, with 13 bases separating them. The CDR3 is 16 amino acids. Germline V gene sequence: CDR1 SGHRS, CDR2 YFSETQ. CDR3 sequence (DNA): TGCGCCAGCAGCTTGGGTTGGCGGGCCGGCCAAGAGACCCAGTACTTC. Translated: CASSLGWRAGQETQYF.

In this sample, this clonotype is medium-sized. This chain links TRBV20-1 with TRBJ1-1, with a tentative D call TRBD1 (6 bases). The CDR3 sequence is 13 residues long. Germline assignment: CDR1 DFQATT and CDR2 SNEGSKA (reference sequence). V was clipped by 5 bases and J by 11 bases, with 21 bases between them. The CDR3 here is CSAGRRTAPMAFF. The CDR3 coding sequence is TGCAGTGCTGGCCGAAGGACAGCCCCGATGGCTTTCTTT.

By share, this clonotype counts as medium-sized. V is TRBV6-6 and J is TRBJ1-2; D remains unclear. There are 12 residues in the CDR3. CDR1 is MNHNY, CDR2 SVGAGI, per germline (reference sequence). V was trimmed by 10 bases and J by 6 bases, leaving 15 bases between them. The CDR3 bases are TGTGCCACCGGATTAGAGATGAATGGCTACACCTTC. It yields the protein CATGLEMNGYTF.

There are many counts of this clonotype. The chain carries TRBV11-2 and TRBJ2-1; 12 nucleotides align to TRBD2. Germline assignment: CDR1 SGHAT and CDR2 FQNNGV. The CDR3 spans 15 residues. The V gene end was trimmed by 5 bases and the J gene end by 8 bases; junction bases not matched to a gene: 7. CDR3 protein: CASSITSGGIDEQFF. As DNA, the CDR3 is TGTGCCAGCAGCATCACTAGCGGGGGGATAGATGAGCAGTTCTTC.

This clonotype was seen repeatedly, ten times or more. This may arise from a read error, as a much more abundant clone is one base away. The CDR3 here is CASSSHGRGQPQHF. CDR3 nucleotides: TGTGCCAGCAGTTCCCACGGGAGGGGACAGCCCCAGCATTTT. The chain joins TRBV28 to TRBJ1-5, with D tentatively TRBD1 (5 bases). Trimming left V 4 bases short and J 7 bases short, with 14 bases between. Per germline, CDR1 MDHEN and CDR2 SYDVKM. CDR3 size: 14 residues.

By its share, this clonotype is medium-sized. The CDR3 loop reads CASSPWTGPGVTEAFF. DNA of the CDR3: TGTGCCAGCAGTCCTTGGACAGGGCCGGGGGTCACTGAAGCTTTCTTT. The gene calls are TRBV27 and TRBJ1-1, with 8 bases fitting TRBD1. This CDR3 contains 16 residues. Germline-derived CDR1 and CDR2 are MNHEY and SMNVEV (reference sequence). Trimming removed 5 bases from V and 4 bases from J; junction bases left unmatched: 12.

This clonotype came up many times. The J gene is TRBJ2-3, the V gene TRBV20-1, with TRBD2 identical over 7 bases. Germline-derived CDR1 and CDR2 are DFQATT and SNEGSKA (reference sequence). This CDR3 contains 14 residues. The J segment lost 0 bases and the V segment lost 2 bases, leaving 2 bases of the junction unmatched. The DNA of the CDR3 is TGCAGTGCTAGACGGGGGGACAGCACAGATACGCAGTATTTT. Translation: CSARRGDSTDTQYF.

This sequence joins TRBV2 and TRBJ1-3; no clear D. Germline V lookup: CDR1 SNHLY, CDR2 FYNNEI. V was pared by 3 bases and J by 8 bases, with 8 bases between. The CDR3 runs to 12 residues. In DNA form, the CDR3 reads TGTGCCAGCAGTGACCCCCGGGACACCATATATTTT. Amino acids: CASSDPRDTIYF.

Within the sample, this clonotype is large. This rearrangement joins TRBV29-1 to TRBJ2-7, with a tentative D call TRBD1 (7 bases). Germline CDR1 reads SQVTM; CDR2 reads ANQGSEA. The V end lost 2 bases, the J end lost 3 bases, and 17 bases lay between the germline ends. The CDR3 has 15 residues. The CDR3 loop is CSVERTGGGVYEQYF. CDR3 bases: TGCAGCGTTGAAAGGACAGGCGGAGGGGTCTACGAGCAGTACTTC.

Ten or more counts support this clonotype. The chain has TRBV7-2 and TRBJ2-1; D might be TRBD2 (8 bases). V lost 7 bases, J lost 4 bases, and 20 bases lay in between. The CDR3 covers 16 residues. Per the germline V gene, CDR1 is SGHTA and CDR2 is FQGNSA. CDR3 sequence (DNA): TGTGCCAGCACCCAGGGGGGCGGGGGGCTTTACAATGAGCAGTTCTTC. Translated: CASTQGGGGLYNEQFF.

This clonotype is medium-sized. V gene TRBV14 combines with J gene TRBJ1-1; the D gene is possibly TRBD1 (5 bases). Germline-derived CDR1 and CDR2 are SGHDN and FVKESK. Deletions cut 3 bases from V and 11 bases from J, with 19 bases between. This CDR3 has 14 amino acids. The CDR3 spells CASSQRTLERGAFF. CDR3 in DNA: TGTGCCAGCAGCCAGCGGACGCTTGAAAGGGGTGCTTTCTTT.

This clonotype has a count of ten or more. J is TRBJ2-3 and V is TRBV6-6; 12 positions match TRBD2. CDR3 length equals 20 residues. The ends lost 0 bases at V and 0 bases at J; junction bases unmatched: 10. The germline V gene has CDR1 MNHNY and CDR2 SVGAGI (reference sequence). The CDR3, as DNA: TGTGCCAGCAGTTACTCGCCCGGACTAGCGGGAACCACTAGCACAGATACGCAGTATTTT. Amino acid sequence: CASSYSPGLAGTTSTDTQYF.

This clonotype occurred many times. The chain joins TRBV7-2 to TRBJ2-3; perhaps TRBD2 as D (6 bases). The CDR3 extends over 14 amino acids. Germline CDR1 and CDR2: SGHTA and FQGNSA. The V end lost 3 bases, the J end lost 4 bases, and 11 bases lay between the germline ends. The DNA of the CDR3 is TGTGCCAGCAGCTTTGGGCGCGGGGCAGATACGCAGTATTTT. It translates to CASSFGRGADTQYF.

This clonotype was picked up many times. This sequence joins TRBV7-9 and TRBJ2-2, with D unclear. The germline CDR1 and CDR2 sequences are SEHNR and FQNEAQ (reference sequence). The CDR3 runs to 15 residues. V was pared by 6 bases and J by 3 bases, with 14 bases between. Here the CDR3 reads CASRGLGRDTGELFF. DNA of the CDR3: TGTGCCAGCAGAGGTCTGGGCCGGGACACCGGGGAGCTGTTTTTT.

This clonotype is labeled medium-sized. The chain uses TRBV7-2 and TRBJ2-5, with 13 bases lining up with TRBD2. The V gene's germline CDR1 is SGHTA and CDR2 FQGNSA. With V trimmed by 3 bases and J by 1 base, 2 bases remained unmatched. CDR3 length: 16 amino acids. This CDR3 reads CASSFRLAGGQETQYF. In nucleotides, the CDR3 is TGTGCCAGCAGCTTTCGACTAGCGGGGGGCCAAGAGACCCAGTACTTC.

By share of the sample, this clonotype is medium-sized. This chain connects TRBV7-8 to TRBJ2-7; D might be TRBD2 (6 bases). V was shortened by 5 bases and J by 2 bases, with 16 bases between the two germline ends. The length of the CDR3 is 15 residues. CDR1 SGHVS and CDR2 FQNEAQ come from the germline V gene. CDR3 nucleotides: TGTGCCAGCAGCCCCAATGGCGGGGCAACCTACGAGCAGTACTTC. Amino acid sequence: CASSPNGGATYEQYF.

In this sample, this clonotype is medium-sized. This chain connects TRBV7-6 to TRBJ2-2; weak D call: TRBD2 (5 bases). The germline V gene encodes CDR1 SGHVS and CDR2 FNYEAQ. V was clipped by 4 bases and J by 5 bases, with 14 bases between them. This CDR3 comprises 15 residues. Here the CDR3 reads CASSYGLAYTGELFF. The CDR3 coding sequence is TGTGCCAGCAGCTACGGACTCGCTTATACCGGGGAGCTGTTTTTT.

A single count supports this clonotype. The V gene is TRBV28, the J gene TRBJ2-7; tentatively, D is TRBD2 (7 bases). Germline V gives CDR1 MDHEN, CDR2 SYDVKM. The CDR3 runs to 15 residues. CDR3 DNA: TGTGAAAGAAGTTTGGGAAAAGGGGGGGTGGGTGAGAAGGAAGTA. It yields the protein CERSLGKGGVGEKEV.

By share, this clonotype counts as medium-sized. CDR3 residues: CASSPRTSTDTQYF. CDR3 bases: TGCGCCAGCAGCCCAAGGACTAGCACAGATACGCAGTATTTT. The chain recombines TRBV4-3 with TRBJ2-3, with D possibly TRBD2 on 5 matching bases. Germline V lookup: CDR1 LGHNA, CDR2 YSLEER. V was pared by 4 bases and J by 0 bases, with 8 bases between. This CDR3 spans 14 amino acids.

This clonotype was recorded at least ten times. The chain uses TRBV15 and TRBJ2-2, with D unclear. Trimming took 1 base from V and 6 from J, leaving 12 bases between them. The CDR3 is 15 amino acids. Germline values: CDR1 LNHNV, CDR2 YYDKDF (reference sequence). The chain's CDR3 is CATSRGDSPAGELFF. DNA of the CDR3: TGTGCCACCAGCAGAGGCGACTCCCCGGCCGGGGAGCTGTTTTTT.

This clonotype was seen ten or more times. This chain joins TRBV20-1 and TRBJ1-5; perhaps TRBD1 as D (5 bases). There are 19 residues in the CDR3. Trimming took 2 bases from V and 0 from J, leaving 23 bases between them. CDR1 and CDR2 (germline): DFQATT, SNEGSKA (reference sequence). In nucleotides, the CDR3 is TGCAGTGCTAGATACCAAACCCAGGGAGGAACGTATAGCAATCAGCCCCAGCATTTT. Residues: CSARYQTQGGTYSNQPQHF.

This clonotype is labeled as medium-sized (0.01 to 0.1%). In DNA form, the CDR3 reads TGTGCCAGCATATCGGAACAGGGCACAGATACGCAGTATTTT. Protein product: CASISEQGTDTQYF. The rearrangement links TRBV2 to TRBJ2-3, with D possibly TRBD1 on 5 matching bases. V was cut by 7 bases and J by 1 base, with 12 bases left in between. Germline CDR1 SNHLY, CDR2 FYNNEI. The CDR3 is made up of 14 amino acids.

Ten or more counts support this clonotype. The chain links TRBV2 to TRBJ2-5, with D unresolved. Germline-derived CDR1 and CDR2 are SNHLY and FYNNEI. The CDR3 covers 10 residues. Trimming shortened V by 6 bases and J by 5 bases, and 4 bases separated the two germline ends. In DNA form, the CDR3 reads TGTGCCAGCAGGGTTGAGACCCAGTACTTC. Translation gives CASRVETQYF.

At least ten counts were recorded for this clonotype. CDR3 protein: CASSGAGGGQETQYF. CDR3 nucleotides: TGTGCCAGCAGCGGGGCGGGCGGGGGGCAAGAGACCCAGTACTTC. The chain recombines TRBV7-2 with TRBJ2-5; 8 bases fit TRBD2. The trim removed 5 bases at V and 2 bases at J, leaving 7 bases unmatched. The CDR3 sequence is 15 residues long. The germline V gene has CDR1 SGHTA and CDR2 FQGNSA.

The sample holds many counts of this clonotype. The V gene is TRBV27, the J gene TRBJ2-6; D is unresolved. Germline V gene data show CDR1 as MNHEY and CDR2 as SMNVEV (reference sequence). There are 13 residues in the CDR3. V was trimmed by 5 bases and J by 2 bases, leaving 4 bases between them. The CDR3 protein is CASSNTGANVLTF. The CDR3 DNA follows: TGTGCCAGCAGTAACACTGGGGCCAACGTCCTGACTTTC.

This clonotype has at least ten counts. The chain has TRBV12-3 or TRBV12-4 and TRBJ2-2; D is unresolved. This CDR3 spans 14 amino acids. V lost 7 bases and J lost 0, with 9 bases in between. The CDR3 region is CASTINSNTGELFF. For the CDR3, the DNA is TGTGCCAGCACCATCAACTCGAACACCGGGGAGCTGTTTTTT.